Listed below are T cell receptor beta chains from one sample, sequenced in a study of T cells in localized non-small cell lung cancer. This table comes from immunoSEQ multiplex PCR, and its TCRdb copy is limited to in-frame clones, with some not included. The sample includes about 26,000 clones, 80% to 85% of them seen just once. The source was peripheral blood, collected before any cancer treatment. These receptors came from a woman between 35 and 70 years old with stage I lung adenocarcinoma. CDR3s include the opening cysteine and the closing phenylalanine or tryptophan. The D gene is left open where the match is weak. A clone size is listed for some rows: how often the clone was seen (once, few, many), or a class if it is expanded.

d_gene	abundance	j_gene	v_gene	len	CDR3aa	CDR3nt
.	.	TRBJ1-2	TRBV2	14	CASSQTDSNYGYTF	TGTGCCAGCAGTCAAACGGACAGCAACTATGGCTACACCTTC
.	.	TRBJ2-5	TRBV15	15	CATSRDPGPPETQYF	TGTGCCACCAGCAGAGACCCGGGACCCCCAGAGACCCAGTACTTC
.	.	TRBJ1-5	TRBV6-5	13	CATSRQSDQPQHF	TGTGCCACCTCCCGACAGAGTGATCAGCCCCAGCATTTT
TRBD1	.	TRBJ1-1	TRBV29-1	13	CSVAGGLGTEAFF	TGCAGCGTTGCAGGGGGCCTTGGGACTGAAGCTTTCTTT
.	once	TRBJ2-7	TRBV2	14	CASKGWDVGYEQYF	TGTGCCAGCAAAGGTTGGGATGTGGGGTACGAGCAGTACTTC
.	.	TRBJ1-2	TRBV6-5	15	CASSYFRGLHYGYTF	TGTGCCAGCAGTTACTTCAGGGGTCTTCACTATGGCTACACCTTC
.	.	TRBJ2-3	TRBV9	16	CASSSQTGPITDTQYF	TGTGCCAGCAGCTCTCAAACGGGACCCATCACAGATACGCAGTATTTT
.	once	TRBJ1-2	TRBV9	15	CASSPHLTTRDGYTF	TGTGCCAGCAGCCCTCACCTAACAACACGGGATGGCTACACCTTC
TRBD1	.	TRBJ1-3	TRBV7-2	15	CASSTFTGDGNTIYF	TGTGCCAGCAGCACTTTTACAGGGGATGGAAACACCATATATTTT
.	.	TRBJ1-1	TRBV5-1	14	CASSIGGPNTEAFF	TGCGCCAGCAGCATCGGGGGCCCGAACACTGAAGCTTTCTTT
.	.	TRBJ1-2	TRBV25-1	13	CASSDTGAYGYTF	TGTGCCAGCAGTGACACGGGCGCCTATGGCTACACCTTC
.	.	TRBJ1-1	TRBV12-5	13	CASGLDRNTEAFF	TGTGCTAGTGGATTGGACAGGAACACTGAAGCTTTCTTT
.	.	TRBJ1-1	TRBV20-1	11	CSASSRLGAFF	TGCAGTGCTAGTTCTCGACTTGGAGCTTTCTTT
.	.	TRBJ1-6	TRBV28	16	CASSLQGSSYNSPLHF	TGTGCCAGCAGCCTACAGGGTAGCTCCTATAATTCACCCCTCCACTTT
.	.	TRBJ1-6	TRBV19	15	CASRRSKEINSPLHF	TGTGCCAGTAGAAGAAGCAAGGAGATTAATTCACCCCTCCACTTT
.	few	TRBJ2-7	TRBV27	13	CASSRGGKYEQYF	TGTGCCAGCAGTAGGGGGGGCAAGTACGAGCAGTACTTC
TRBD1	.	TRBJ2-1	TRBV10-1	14	CASSRDRGNNEQFF	TGCGCCAGCAGTCGGGACAGGGGGAACAATGAGCAGTTCTTC
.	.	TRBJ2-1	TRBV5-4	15	CASSLGGGGYNEQFF	TGTGCCAGCAGCTTGGGGGGCGGCGGCTACAATGAGCAGTTCTTC
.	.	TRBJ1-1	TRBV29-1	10	CSVETEDAFF	TGCAGCGTTGAAACCGAAGATGCTTTCTTT
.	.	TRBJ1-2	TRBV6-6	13	CASSATDWVGYTF	TGTGCCAGCAGTGCGACTGATTGGGTTGGCTACACCTTC
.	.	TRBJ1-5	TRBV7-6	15	CASSLQGGYNQPQHF	TGTGCCAGCAGCTTACAAGGGGGTTACAATCAGCCCCAGCATTTT
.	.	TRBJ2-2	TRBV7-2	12	CASSSDTGELFF	TGTGCCAGCAGCTCAGACACCGGGGAGCTGTTTTTT
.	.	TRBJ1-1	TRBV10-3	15	CAISESRQKDTEAFF	TGTGCCATCAGTGAAAGTCGTCAGAAGGACACTGAAGCTTTCTTT
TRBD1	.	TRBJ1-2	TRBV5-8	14	CASSRDRGNYGYIF	TGTGCCAGCAGCCGGGACAGGGGGAACTATGGCTACATCTTC
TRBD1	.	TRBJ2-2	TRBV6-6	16	CASSDRGASNTGELFF	TGTGCCAGCAGCGACAGGGGGGCAAGCAACACCGGGGAGCTGTTTTTT
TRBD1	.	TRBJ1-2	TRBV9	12	CASGGEGGGYTF	TGTGCCAGTGGAGGGGAAGGGGGCGGCTACACCTTC
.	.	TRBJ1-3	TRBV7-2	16	CASSEAGRPSGNTIYF	TGTGCCAGCAGCGAGGCGGGGCGACCCTCTGGAAACACCATATATTTT
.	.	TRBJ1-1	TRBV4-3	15	CASSQDFKATTEAFF	TGCGCCAGCAGCCAAGATTTCAAGGCGACGACTGAAGCTTTCTTT
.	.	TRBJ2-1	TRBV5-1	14	CASSGGASLNEQFF	TGCGCCAGCAGCGGAGGGGCATCGCTCAATGAGCAGTTCTTC
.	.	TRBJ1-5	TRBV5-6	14	CASSLGTKNQPQHF	TGTGCCAGCAGCTTGGGAACCAAGAATCAGCCCCAGCATTTT
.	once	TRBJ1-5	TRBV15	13	CATSPGYDQPQHF	TGTGCCACCAGCCCAGGATACGATCAGCCCCAGCATTTT
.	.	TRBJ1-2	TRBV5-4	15	CASSLGSEGSSGYTF	TGTGCCAGCAGCTTGGGGAGCGAAGGCTCCTCTGGCTACACCTTC
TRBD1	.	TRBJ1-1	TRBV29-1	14	CSVGGDRARREAFF	TGCAGCGTTGGGGGGGACAGGGCCCGAAGGGAAGCTTTCTTT
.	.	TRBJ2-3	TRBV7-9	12	CASSLLGNTQYF	TGTGCCAGCAGCTTACTAGGGAATACGCAGTATTTT
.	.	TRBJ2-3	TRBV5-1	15	CASSLAGARRDTQYF	TGCGCCAGCAGCTTGGCAGGTGCACGACGGGATACGCAGTATTTT
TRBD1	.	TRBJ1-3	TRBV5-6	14	CASSLRGLGNTIYF	TGTGCCAGCAGCTTAAGGGGGCTAGGAAACACCATATATTTT
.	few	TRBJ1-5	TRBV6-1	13	CASSEVSPEPQHF	TGTGCCAGCAGTGAAGTGTCCCCAGAGCCCCAGCATTTT